This TCR beta chain is drawn from a study of regulatory T cells in long-lasting Graves disease. Broader study findings: Persistent Graves' patients had lower TCR diversity than newly diagnosed ones.

The germline CDR1 and CDR2 sequences are MDHEN and SYDVKM. CDR3 size: 14 residues. V lost 3 bases to trimming and J lost 6 bases, with 15 bases between them. This clonotype was observed many times. As yet, its antigen is unknown. iRepertoire HTBI primers and Arm-PCR of CDR3 regions built TCR beta libraries. Via MiXCR, TCRdb re-called the multiplex PCR reads, giving one row per CDR3 protein. The sample consists of hundreds of thousands of distinct CDR3 sequences, around 12% of them appearing once. The time point here: newly diagnosed GD, antithyroid drugs for less than 3 months. PBMCs were the source of the RNA used for TCR sequencing. This sample also appeared in a second study, on T cells in Graves' hyperthyroidism and ophthalmopathy. That study reports: The HTBI primer set drove a first-round RT-PCR of the TCR CDR3.

This specimen was peripheral blood mononuclear cells (PBMCs), taken at new diagnosis, from a patient treated with antithyroid drugs. The receptor was isolated from a woman aged 25 to 39 with Graves disease. This sequence joins TRBV28 and TRBJ2-7, with a weak D call TRBD1 (6 bases). The CDR3 reads CASSFTGSRSEQYF. The CDR3 coding sequence is TGTGCCAGCAGTTTCACAGGGAGTCGATCCGAGCAGTACTTC. Variable domain in full (rest from reference TRBV28 and TRBJ2-7): DVKVTQSSRYLVKRTGEKVFLECVQDMDHENMFWYRQDPGLGLRLIYFSYDVKMKEKGDIPEGYSVSREKKERFSLILESASTNQTSMYLCASSFTGSRSEQYFGPGTRLTVT.